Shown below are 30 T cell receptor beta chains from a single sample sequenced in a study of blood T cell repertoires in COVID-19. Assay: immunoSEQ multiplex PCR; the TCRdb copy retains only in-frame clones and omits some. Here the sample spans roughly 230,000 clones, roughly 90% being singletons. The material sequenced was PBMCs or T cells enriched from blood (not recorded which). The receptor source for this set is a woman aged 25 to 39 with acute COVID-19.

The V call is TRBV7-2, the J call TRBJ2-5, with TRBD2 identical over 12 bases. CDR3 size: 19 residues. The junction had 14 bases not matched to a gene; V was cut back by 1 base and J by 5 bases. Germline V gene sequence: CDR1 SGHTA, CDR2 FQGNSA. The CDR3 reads CASSLGSLAGGPSGETQYF. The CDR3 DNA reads TGTGCCAGCAGCTTAGGGAGTCTAGCGGGGGGGCCAAGTGGGGAGACCCAGTACTTC.

CDR3 coding DNA: TGTGCCAGCAGCGCCACAGGGGGTGAGCAGCCCCAGCATTTT. Amino acids: CASSATGGEQPQHF. The chain is built from TRBV2 and TRBJ1-5; 8 bases agree with TRBD1. This CDR3 comprises 14 residues. The J segment lost 7 bases and the V segment lost 6 bases, leaving 8 bases of the junction unmatched. Per the germline V gene, CDR1 is SNHLY and CDR2 is FYNNEI.

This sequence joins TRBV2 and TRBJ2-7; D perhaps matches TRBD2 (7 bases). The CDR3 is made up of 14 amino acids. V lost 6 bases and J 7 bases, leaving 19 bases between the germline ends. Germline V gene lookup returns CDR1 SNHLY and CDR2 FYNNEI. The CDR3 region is CASRRAGAPGEQYF. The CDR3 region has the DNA TGTGCCAGCAGGAGGGCGGGGGCGCCGGGGGAGCAGTACTTC.

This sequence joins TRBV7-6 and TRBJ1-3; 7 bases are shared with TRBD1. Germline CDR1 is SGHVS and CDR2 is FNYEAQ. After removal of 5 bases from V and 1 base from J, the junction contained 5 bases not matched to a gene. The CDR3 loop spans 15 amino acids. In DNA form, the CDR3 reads TGTGCCAGCAGCCGGGACAGAATATCTGGAAACACCATATATTTT. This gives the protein CASSRDRISGNTIYF.

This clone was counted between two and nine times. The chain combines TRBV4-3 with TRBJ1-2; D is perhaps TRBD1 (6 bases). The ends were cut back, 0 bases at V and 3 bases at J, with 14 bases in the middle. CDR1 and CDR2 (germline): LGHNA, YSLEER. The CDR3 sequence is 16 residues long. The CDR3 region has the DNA TGCGCCAGCAGCCAAGATAATTCTAGGGGGTACTATGGCTACACCTTC. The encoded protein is CASSQDNSRGYYGYTF.

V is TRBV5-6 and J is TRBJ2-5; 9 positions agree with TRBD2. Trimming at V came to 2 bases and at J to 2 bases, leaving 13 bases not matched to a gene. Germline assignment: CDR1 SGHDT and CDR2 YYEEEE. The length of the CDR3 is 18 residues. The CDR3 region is CASSFLGGTSLWQETQYF. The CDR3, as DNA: TGTGCCAGCAGCTTCTTGGGCGGGACTAGCTTGTGGCAAGAGACCCAGTACTTC.

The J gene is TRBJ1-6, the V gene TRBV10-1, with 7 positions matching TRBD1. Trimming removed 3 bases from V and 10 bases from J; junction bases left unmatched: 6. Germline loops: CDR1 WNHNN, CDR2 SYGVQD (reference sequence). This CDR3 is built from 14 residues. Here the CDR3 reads CASSEDWTGSPLHF. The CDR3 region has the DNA TGCGCCAGCAGTGAAGACTGGACAGGCTCACCCCTCCACTTT.

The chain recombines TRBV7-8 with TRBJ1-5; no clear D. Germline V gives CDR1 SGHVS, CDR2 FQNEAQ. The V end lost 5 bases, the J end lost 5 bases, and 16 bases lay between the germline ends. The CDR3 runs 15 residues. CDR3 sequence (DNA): TGTGCCAGCAGCACCGGCTCGGGTCGTGATCAGCCCCAGCATTTT. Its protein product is CASSTGSGRDQPQHF.

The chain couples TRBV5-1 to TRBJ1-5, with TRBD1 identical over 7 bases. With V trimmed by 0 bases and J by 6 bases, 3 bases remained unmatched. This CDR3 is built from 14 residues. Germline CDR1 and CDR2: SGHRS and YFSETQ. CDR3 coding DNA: TGCGCCAGCAGCTTGGGGCAGGGGGGTCAGCCCCAGCATTTT. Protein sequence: CASSLGQGGQPQHF.

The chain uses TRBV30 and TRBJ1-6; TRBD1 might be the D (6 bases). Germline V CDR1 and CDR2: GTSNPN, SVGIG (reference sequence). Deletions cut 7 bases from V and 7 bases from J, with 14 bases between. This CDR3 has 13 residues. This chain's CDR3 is CASNTGTNSPLHF. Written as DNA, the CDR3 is TGTGCCTCCAATACAGGGACCAATTCACCCCTCCACTTT.

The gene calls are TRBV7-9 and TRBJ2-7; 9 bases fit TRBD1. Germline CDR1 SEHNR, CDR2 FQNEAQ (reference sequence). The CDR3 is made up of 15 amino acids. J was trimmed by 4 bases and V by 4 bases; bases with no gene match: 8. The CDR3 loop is CASSSPRDRVYEQYF. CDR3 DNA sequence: TGTGCCAGCAGCTCACCCCGGGACAGGGTATACGAGCAGTACTTC.

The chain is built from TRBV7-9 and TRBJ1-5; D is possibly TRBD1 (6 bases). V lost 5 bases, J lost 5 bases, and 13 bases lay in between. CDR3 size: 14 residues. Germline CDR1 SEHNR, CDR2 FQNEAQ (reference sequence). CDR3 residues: CASSDGQLDQPQHF. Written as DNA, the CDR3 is TGTGCCAGCAGCGACGGACAGCTAGATCAGCCCCAGCATTTT.

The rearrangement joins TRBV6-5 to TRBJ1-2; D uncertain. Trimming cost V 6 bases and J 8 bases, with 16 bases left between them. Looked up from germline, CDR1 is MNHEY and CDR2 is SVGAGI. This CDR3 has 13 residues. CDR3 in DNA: TGTGCCAGCAGGGGTCCGGGAATCGAGGGCTACACCTTC. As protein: CASRGPGIEGYTF.

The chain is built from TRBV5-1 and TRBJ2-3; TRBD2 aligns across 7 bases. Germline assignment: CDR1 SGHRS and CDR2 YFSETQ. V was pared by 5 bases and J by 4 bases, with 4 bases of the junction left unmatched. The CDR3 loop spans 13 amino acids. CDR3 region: CASSGEGPDTQYF. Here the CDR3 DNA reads TGCGCCAGCAGTGGGGAGGGTCCAGATACGCAGTATTTT.

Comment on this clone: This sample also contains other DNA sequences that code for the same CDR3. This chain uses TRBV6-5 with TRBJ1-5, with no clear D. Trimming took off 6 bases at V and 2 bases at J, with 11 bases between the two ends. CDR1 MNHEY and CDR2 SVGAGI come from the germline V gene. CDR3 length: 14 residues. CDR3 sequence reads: CASSPREGNQPQHF. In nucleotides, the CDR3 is TGTGCCAGCAGCCCCCGGGAGGGCAATCAGCCCCAGCATTTT.

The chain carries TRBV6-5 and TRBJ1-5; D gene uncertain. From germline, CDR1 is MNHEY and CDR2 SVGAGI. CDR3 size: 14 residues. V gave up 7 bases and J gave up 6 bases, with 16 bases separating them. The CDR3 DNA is TGTGCCAGCAAGACCAGCGTCATGGGTCAGCCCCAGCATTTT. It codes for CASKTSVMGQPQHF.

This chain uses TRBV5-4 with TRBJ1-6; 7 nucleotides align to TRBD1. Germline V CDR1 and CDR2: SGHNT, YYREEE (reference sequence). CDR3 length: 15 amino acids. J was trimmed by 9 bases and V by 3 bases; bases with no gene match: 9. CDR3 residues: CASSSHPGQPSPLHF. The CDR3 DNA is TGTGCCAGCAGCTCCCATCCGGGACAGCCTTCACCCCTCCACTTT.

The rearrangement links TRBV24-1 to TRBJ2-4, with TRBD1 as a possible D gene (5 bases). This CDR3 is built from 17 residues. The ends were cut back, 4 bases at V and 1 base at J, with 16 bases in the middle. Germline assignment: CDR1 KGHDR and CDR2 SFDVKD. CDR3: CATSDPRQRLAKNIQYF. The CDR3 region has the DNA TGTGCCACCAGTGACCCCCGACAGAGGCTGGCCAAAAACATTCAGTACTTC.

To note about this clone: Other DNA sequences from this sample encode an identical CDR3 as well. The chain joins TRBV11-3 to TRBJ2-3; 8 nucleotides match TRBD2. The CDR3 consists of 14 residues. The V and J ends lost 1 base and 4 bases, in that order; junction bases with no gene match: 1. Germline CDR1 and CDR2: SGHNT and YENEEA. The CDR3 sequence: CASSLGLAPDTQYF. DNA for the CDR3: TGTGCCAGCAGCTTAGGACTAGCGCCAGATACGCAGTATTTT.

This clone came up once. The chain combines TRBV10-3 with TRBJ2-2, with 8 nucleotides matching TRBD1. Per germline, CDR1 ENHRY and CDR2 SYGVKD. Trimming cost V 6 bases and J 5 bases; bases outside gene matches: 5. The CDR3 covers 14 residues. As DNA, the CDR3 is TGTGCCATCAGCAGGGGGCTCAATACCGGGGAGCTGTTTTTT. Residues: CAISRGLNTGELFF.

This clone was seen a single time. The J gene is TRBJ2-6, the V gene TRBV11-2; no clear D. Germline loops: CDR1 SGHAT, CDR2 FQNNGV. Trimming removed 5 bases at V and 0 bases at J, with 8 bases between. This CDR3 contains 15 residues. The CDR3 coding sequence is TGTGCCAGCAGCATCACAGACTCTGGGGCCAACGTCCTGACTTTC. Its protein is CASSITDSGANVLTF.

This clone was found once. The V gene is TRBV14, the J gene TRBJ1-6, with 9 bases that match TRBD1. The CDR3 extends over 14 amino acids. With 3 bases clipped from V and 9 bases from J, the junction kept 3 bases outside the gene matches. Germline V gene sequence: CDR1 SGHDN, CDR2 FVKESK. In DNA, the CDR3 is TGTGCCAGCAGCCAGGGACAGGGTTTTTCACCCCTCCACTTT. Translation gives CASSQGQGFSPLHF. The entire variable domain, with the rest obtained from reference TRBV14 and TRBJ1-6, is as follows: EAGVTQFPSHSVIEKGQTVTLRCDPISGHDNLYWYRRVMGKEIKFLLHFVKESKQDESGMPNNRFLAERTGGTYSTLKVQPAELEDSGVYFCASSQGQGFSPLHFGNGTRLTVT.

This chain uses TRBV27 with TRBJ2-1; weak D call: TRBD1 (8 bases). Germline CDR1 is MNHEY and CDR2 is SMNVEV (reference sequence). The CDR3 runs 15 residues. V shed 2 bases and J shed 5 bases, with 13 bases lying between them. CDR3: CASSLRTGRDNEQFF. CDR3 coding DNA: TGTGCCAGCAGTTTAAGGACAGGGAGGGACAATGAGCAGTTCTTC.

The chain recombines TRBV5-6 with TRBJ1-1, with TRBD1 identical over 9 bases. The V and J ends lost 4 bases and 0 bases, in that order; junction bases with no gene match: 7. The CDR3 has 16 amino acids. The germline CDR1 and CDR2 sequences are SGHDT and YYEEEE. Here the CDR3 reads CASSPDRGKLNTEAFF. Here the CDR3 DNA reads TGTGCCAGCAGCCCCGACAGGGGGAAACTGAACACTGAAGCTTTCTTT.

CDR3 protein: CASTSEDMSPGYTF. The DNA for the CDR3 is TGTGCCAGCACCTCAGAGGACATGAGCCCCGGCTACACCTTC. J is TRBJ1-2 and V is TRBV2, with D tentatively TRBD1 (5 bases). Germline CDR1 is SNHLY and CDR2 is FYNNEI. Trimming removed 7 bases from V and 8 bases from J, with 20 bases in between. This CDR3 has 14 amino acids.

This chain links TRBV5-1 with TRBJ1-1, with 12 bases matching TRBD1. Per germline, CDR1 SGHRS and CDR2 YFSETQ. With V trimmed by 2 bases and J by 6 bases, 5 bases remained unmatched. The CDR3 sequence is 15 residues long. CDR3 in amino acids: CASSFVGTGGSEAFF. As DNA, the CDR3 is TGCGCCAGCAGCTTCGTCGGGACAGGGGGCTCTGAAGCTTTCTTT.

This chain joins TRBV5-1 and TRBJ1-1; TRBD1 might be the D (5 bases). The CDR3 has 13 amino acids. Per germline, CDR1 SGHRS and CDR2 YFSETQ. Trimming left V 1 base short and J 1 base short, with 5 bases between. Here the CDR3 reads CASSLTGNTEAFF. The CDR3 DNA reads TGCGCCAGCAGCTTGACAGGGAACACTGAAGCTTTCTTT.

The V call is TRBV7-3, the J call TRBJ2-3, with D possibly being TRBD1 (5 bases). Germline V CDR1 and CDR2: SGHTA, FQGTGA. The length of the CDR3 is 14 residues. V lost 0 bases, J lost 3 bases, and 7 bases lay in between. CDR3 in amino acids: CASSLTQGTDTQYF. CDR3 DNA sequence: TGTGCCAGCAGCTTAACCCAGGGTACAGATACGCAGTATTTT.

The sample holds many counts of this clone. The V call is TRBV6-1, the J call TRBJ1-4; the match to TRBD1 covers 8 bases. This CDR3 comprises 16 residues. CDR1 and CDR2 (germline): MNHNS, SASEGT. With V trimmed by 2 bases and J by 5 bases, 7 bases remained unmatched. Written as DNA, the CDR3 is TGTGCCAGCAGTGAACCCCCTGGGACAGGAAATGAAAAACTGTTTTTT. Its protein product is CASSEPPGTGNEKLFF.

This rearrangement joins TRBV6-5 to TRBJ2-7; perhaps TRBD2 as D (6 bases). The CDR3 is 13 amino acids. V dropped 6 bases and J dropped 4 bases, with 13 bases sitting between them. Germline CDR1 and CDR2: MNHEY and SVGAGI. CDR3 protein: CASSRSGVYEQYF. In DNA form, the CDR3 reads TGTGCCAGCAGCCGGTCGGGAGTTTACGAGCAGTACTTC.